The 20 T cell receptor beta chains below were found in one sample sequenced in a study of T-cell memory formation after mild COVID-19. TCRdb processed the 5' RACE reads anew with MiXCR; each CDR3 protein has one entry. The repertoire has 350,000 to 450,000 distinct CDR3 sequences, around 27% of them found once; the top ten carry less than 15%. Sequencing input: PBMCs or a T cell subset sorted from them (not recorded which). All receptors derive from an adult woman who had mild COVID-19 (a few samples of this study predate the infection). Cell type and time point are not known.

This clonotype was detected many times. The CDR3 DNA is TGTGCCAGCAGCCAAGATTTTGGACTTCAAGATACGCAGTATTTT. Translating gives CASSQDFGLQDTQYF. The chain recombines TRBV3-1 with TRBJ2-3, with D possibly matching TRBD2 (5 bases). Per germline, CDR1 LGHDT and CDR2 YNNKEL (reference sequence). With 0 bases removed from V and 5 bases from J, the gap between germline ends came to 12 bases. There are 15 residues in the CDR3.

This clonotype has only a few counts. V is TRBV3-1 and J is TRBJ1-4, with 12 positions matching TRBD1. The V gene end was trimmed by 3 bases and the J gene end by 6 bases; junction bases not matched to a gene: 11. The CDR3 runs to 18 residues. Germline loops: CDR1 LGHDT, CDR2 YNNKEL (reference sequence). Written as DNA, the CDR3 is TGTGCCAGCAGCCAGGTTCCGGGACAGGGGGCGGTTTATGAAAAACTGTTTTTT. Translating gives CASSQVPGQGAVYEKLFF. Complete variable domain (other parts from reference TRBV3-1 and TRBJ1-4): DTAVSQTPKYLVTQMGNDKSIKCEQNLGHDTMYWYKQDSKKFLKIMFSYNNKELIINETVPNRFSPKSPDKAHLNLHINSLELGDSAVYFCASSQVPGQGAVYEKLFFGSGTQLSVL.

The rearrangement uses TRBV3-1 and TRBJ2-7; D uncertain. The V gene's germline CDR1 is LGHDT and CDR2 YNNKEL (reference sequence). The V end lost 2 bases, the J end lost 3 bases, and 11 bases lay between the germline ends. The CDR3 is made up of 14 amino acids. The CDR3 bases are TGTGCCAGCAGCCAATCGAGTTCCGTCTACGAGCAGTACTTC. Translating gives CASSQSSSVYEQYF.

This chain links TRBV5-1 with TRBJ2-1; D is tentatively TRBD1 or TRBD2 (7 bases each). This CDR3 spans 14 amino acids. Germline CDR1 is SGHRS and CDR2 is YFSETQ. V dropped 0 bases and J dropped 8 bases, with 12 bases sitting between them. CDR3 loop: CASSLGQGGYEQFF. CDR3 in DNA: TGCGCCAGCAGCTTGGGGCAGGGGGGGTATGAGCAGTTCTTC.

This clonotype was found many times. The rearrangement joins TRBV11-2 to TRBJ2-1; TRBD1 aligns across 8 bases. Trimming removed 1 base from V and 2 bases from J; junction bases left unmatched: 1. Per germline, CDR1 SGHAT and CDR2 FQNNGV. This CDR3 region has 15 residues. In DNA form, the CDR3 reads TGTGCCAGCAGCTTAGGGGGACAGGCCTACAATGAGCAGTTCTTC. It codes for CASSLGGQAYNEQFF. The full variable domain, with the rest looked up from reference TRBV11-2 and TRBJ2-1, is EAGVAQSPRYKIIEKRQSVAFWCNPISGHATLYWYQQILGQGPKLLIQFQNNGVVDDSQLPKDRFSAERLKGVDSTLKIQPAKLEDSAVYLCASSLGGQAYNEQFFGPGTRLTVL.

V gene TRBV6-6 combines with J gene TRBJ2-2; D ambiguous. Trimming pared 6 bases from V and 5 bases from J, leaving 16 bases between. The CDR3 sequence is 15 residues long. Germline CDR1 and CDR2: MNHNY and SVGAGI (reference sequence). DNA for the CDR3: TGTGCCAGCAGGTCCGGCCCCCTCGGGACCGGGGAGCTGTTTTTT. It codes for CASRSGPLGTGELFF.

This clonotype occurred a few times. The chain links TRBV10-3 to TRBJ2-7; D might be TRBD2 (5 bases). The CDR3 loop spans 13 amino acids. Between the trimmed V and J ends, which lost 4 bases and 2 bases, there was a span of 9 bases. The V gene's germline CDR1 is ENHRY and CDR2 SYGVKD. CDR3 sequence reads: CAISGEKTYEQYF. CDR3 nucleotides: TGTGCCATCAGTGGGGAGAAGACCTACGAGCAGTACTTC.

A few counts support this clonotype. The chain has TRBV7-9 and TRBJ1-1; TRBD1 is a possible D gene (6 bases). CDR1 SEHNR and CDR2 FQNEAQ come from the germline V gene (reference sequence). V lost 1 base and J 5 bases, leaving 11 bases between the germline ends. CDR3 length: 14 amino acids. CDR3 protein: CASSLEQGGTEAFF. The CDR3 bases are TGTGCCAGCAGCTTAGAACAGGGAGGGACTGAAGCTTTCTTT.

The sample holds a few counts of this clonotype. V and J are TRBV18 and TRBJ2-2; D gene uncertain. The V end lost 3 bases, the J end lost 5 bases, and 13 bases lay between the germline ends. Germline-derived CDR1 and CDR2 are KGHSH and LQKENI. The CDR3 has 15 amino acids. The CDR3 DNA reads TGTGCCAGCTCACCTCGAGGAGTCCGAACCGGGGAGCTGTTTTTT. It encodes CASSPRGVRTGELFF.

V and J are TRBV15 and TRBJ2-1; D is perhaps TRBD1 (6 bases). This CDR3 has 14 residues. V lost 4 bases and J lost 4, with 11 bases in between. CDR1 is LNHNV, CDR2 YYDKDF, per germline (reference sequence). The CDR3 loop reads CATSTGVGYNEQFF. The CDR3 DNA is TGTGCCACCAGCACAGGGGTTGGATACAATGAGCAGTTCTTC.

Regarding this clonotype: Sequence at one end of the junction differs from germline and may be a read error. V usage is TRBV7-7 and J usage is TRBJ2-5; 8 bases match TRBD2. The germline V gene encodes CDR1 SSHAT and CDR2 FNYEAQ (reference sequence). The CDR3 is made up of 17 amino acids. In DNA, the CDR3 is TGTGCTAGCAGCGCTAGCGGGTCGGCGGGCGGCCAAGAGACCCAGTACTTC. This codes for CASSASGSAGGQETQYF.

This clonotype was counted between two and nine times. The DNA for the CDR3 is TGTGCCAGCAGTTTAATCTCCCGGCCTCTATACGAGCAGTACTTC. Translated, it gives CASSLISRPLYEQYF. J is TRBJ2-7 and V is TRBV27; D not certain. V lost 2 bases to trimming and J lost 4 bases, with 15 bases between them. There are 15 residues in the CDR3. Germline CDR1 and CDR2: MNHEY and SMNVEV (reference sequence).

A few counts support this clonotype. This chain links TRBV19 with TRBJ1-1; possible D gene TRBD1, 5 bases. Trimming removed 3 bases at V and 7 bases at J, with 9 bases between. Germline V gives CDR1 LNHDA, CDR2 SQIVND (reference sequence). This CDR3 has 12 residues. The CDR3 protein is CASSIGHNEAFF. CDR3 bases: TGTGCCAGTAGTATTGGACACAATGAAGCTTTCTTT.

This chain links TRBV20-1 with TRBJ2-2, with 14 bases that match TRBD2. The ends lost 2 bases at V and 6 bases at J; junction bases unmatched: 5. There are 16 residues in the CDR3. In germline, CDR1 is DFQATT, CDR2 SNEGSKA (reference sequence). This CDR3 reads CSARSQGLAGAGELFF. CDR3 in DNA: TGCAGTGCTAGATCCCAGGGACTAGCGGGAGCCGGGGAGCTGTTTTTT.

V is TRBV20-1 and J is TRBJ1-2, with 7 bases matching TRBD1. The length of the CDR3 is 13 residues. J lost 8 bases, V lost 3 bases, and 9 bases had no gene match. Germline V lookup: CDR1 DFQATT, CDR2 SNEGSKA (reference sequence). The CDR3 coding sequence is TGCAGTGCTAGCCCAGGGGGGGCGCTCGGCTACACCTTC. It specifies CSASPGGALGYTF.

The gene calls are TRBV4-3 and TRBJ1-1; tentative D call: TRBD1 (6 bases). The V end was cut by 1 base, the J end by 11 bases, with 14 bases between. CDR3 size: 13 residues. Germline values: CDR1 LGHNA, CDR2 YSLEER. CDR3 coding DNA: TGCGCCAGCAGCCAAGGACTAACAGGGAGGGCTTTCTTT. Protein sequence: CASSQGLTGRAFF.

This clonotype was seen a few times. This chain uses TRBV29-1 with TRBJ2-5; maybe TRBD2 (6 bases). The germline CDR1 and CDR2 sequences are SQVTM and ANQGSEA. The V and J ends lost 4 bases and 5 bases respectively, with 11 bases between them. The CDR3 contains 12 residues. CDR3 DNA sequence: TGCAGCGTTGTGTTAAGCGGGGAGACCCAGTACTTC. This translates into CSVVLSGETQYF.

This clonotype was counted between two and nine times. V is TRBV2 and J is TRBJ2-7, with 8 positions matching TRBD1. This CDR3 region has 15 residues. CDR1 SNHLY and CDR2 FYNNEI come from the germline V gene. The J segment lost 5 bases and the V segment lost 0 bases, leaving 6 bases of the junction unmatched. Here the CDR3 reads CASSEAEGQGHEQYF. The CDR3 DNA is TGTGCCAGCAGTGAAGCTGAAGGACAGGGACACGAGCAGTACTTC.

This clonotype was found a few times. The rearrangement uses TRBV20-1 and TRBJ2-7, with a weak D call TRBD1 (6 bases). The germline V gene encodes CDR1 DFQATT and CDR2 SNEGSKA (reference sequence). Between the trimmed V and J ends, which lost 6 bases and 1 base, there was a span of 13 bases. The CDR3 sequence is 13 residues long. The DNA of the CDR3 is TGCAGTGCGTCCGGGACACCTTCCTACGAGCAGTACTTC. It yields the protein CSASGTPSYEQYF.

This clonotype occurred a few times. The V call is TRBV5-4, the J call TRBJ1-1; D is ambiguous. This CDR3 is 14 amino acids long. Trimming removed 4 bases at V and 4 bases at J, with 14 bases between. Per the germline V gene, CDR1 is SGHNT and CDR2 is YYREEE (reference sequence). The CDR3 nucleotides read TGTGCCAGCAGCGAAAGACCAGCATTCACTGAAGCTTTCTTT. It yields the protein CASSERPAFTEAFF.